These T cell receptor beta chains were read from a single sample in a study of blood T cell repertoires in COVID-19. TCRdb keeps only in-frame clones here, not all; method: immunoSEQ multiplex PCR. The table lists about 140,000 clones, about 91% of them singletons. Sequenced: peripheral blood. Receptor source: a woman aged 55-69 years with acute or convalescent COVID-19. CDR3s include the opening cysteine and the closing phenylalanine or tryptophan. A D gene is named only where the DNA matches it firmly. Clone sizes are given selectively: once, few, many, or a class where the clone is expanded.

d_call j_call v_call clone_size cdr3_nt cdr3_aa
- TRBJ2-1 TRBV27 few TGTGCCAGCAGTTTACTTGGGCATGCGAATGAGCAGTTCTTC CASSLLGHANEQFF
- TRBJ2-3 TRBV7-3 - TGTGCCACCTCGAACGGACCCAGGGCCGATACGCAGTATTTT CATSNGPRADTQYF
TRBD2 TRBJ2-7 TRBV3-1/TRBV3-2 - TGTGCCAGCAGCCTACGCGGGGGGGAAGGGTACGAGCAGTACTTC CASSLRGGEGYEQYF
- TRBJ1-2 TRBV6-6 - TGTGCCAGCAGTTACGGCGGGGAGGACTATGGCTACACCTTC CASSYGGEDYGYTF
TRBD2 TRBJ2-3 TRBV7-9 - TGTGCCAGCAGCTCGGGTCTAGCGGGGGGGCCTACAGATACGCAGTATTTT CASSSGLAGGPTDTQYF
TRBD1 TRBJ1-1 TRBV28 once TGTGCCAGCAGTGAGGGACTCCGGGACAGGGGGAAGTTTAGTACTGAAGCTTTCTTT CASSEGLRDRGKFSTEAFF
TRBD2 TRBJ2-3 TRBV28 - TGTGCCAGCAGTTCGACAGCGGGGCGGAAAAGGGGCGATACGCAGTATTTT CASSSTAGRKRGDTQYF
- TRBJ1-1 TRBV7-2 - TGTGCCAGCAGCTTATCGCGAGACATGAACACTGAAGCTTTCTTT CASSLSRDMNTEAFF
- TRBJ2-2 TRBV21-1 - TGTGCCAGCAGCAAAGTTGCGCGACAGAACACCGGGGAGCTGTTTTTT CASSKVARQNTGELFF
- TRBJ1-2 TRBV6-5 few TGTGCCAGCAGGAACACGGGCTACACCTTC CASRNTGYTF
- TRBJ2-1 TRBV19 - TGTGCCAGTAGTATCCCAGGGATGTCCTACAATGAGCAGTTCTTC CASSIPGMSYNEQFF
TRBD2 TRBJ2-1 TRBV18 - TGTGCCAGCTCACCACTACGTCTTGCGGGGGGGCCAGGGGATGAGCAGTTCTTC CASSPLRLAGGPGDEQFF
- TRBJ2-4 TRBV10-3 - TGTGCCATCAGTGAGGCTAGGGGGAACATTCAGTACTTC CAISEARGNIQYF
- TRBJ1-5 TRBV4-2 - TGTGCCAGCAGCCAAGTTGGGGGCGCGGGCAATCAGCCCCAGCATTTT CASSQVGGAGNQPQHF
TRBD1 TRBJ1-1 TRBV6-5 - TGTGCCAGCAGTTGGACAGGGGCGATCGTTGAAGCTTTCTTT CASSWTGAIVEAFF
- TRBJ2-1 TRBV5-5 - TGTGCCAGCAGCTTGGGGACAGCCTCCTACAATGAGCAGTTCTTC CASSLGTASYNEQFF
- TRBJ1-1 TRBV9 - TGTGCCAGCAGCGCGGGGGGTGAAGCTTTCTTT CASSAGGEAFF
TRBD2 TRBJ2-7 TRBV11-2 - TGTGCCAGCAGCCCCGGGACTAGTAATTACGAGCAGTACTTC CASSPGTSNYEQYF
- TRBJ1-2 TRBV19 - TGTGCCAGTAGTATAGCGGGGTACTATGGCTACACCTTC CASSIAGYYGYTF
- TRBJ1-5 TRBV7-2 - TGTGCCAGCAGCTTAGTGGGGGGTAGGGCCAATCAGCCCCAGCATTTT CASSLVGGRANQPQHF
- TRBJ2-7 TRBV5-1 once TGCGCCAGCAGCTTGGGGGGGACTGTTTCCTACGAGCAGTACTTC CASSLGGTVSYEQYF
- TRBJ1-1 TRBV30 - TGTGCCTGGAGTACACCGGGGTGGTACACTGAAGCTTTCTTT CAWSTPGWYTEAFF
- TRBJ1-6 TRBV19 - TGTGCCAGTAGTATCGGGGTGGGGTTCACCTATAATTCACCCCTCCACTTT CASSIGVGFTYNSPLHF
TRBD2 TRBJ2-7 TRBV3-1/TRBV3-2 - TGTGCCAGCAGCCCTTCGGATGGTGCGGGGGGATACGAGCAGTACTTC CASSPSDGAGGYEQYF
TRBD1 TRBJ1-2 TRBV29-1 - TGCAGCGTTGAAAAGGGACAGGGTGGCTACACCTTC CSVEKGQGGYTF
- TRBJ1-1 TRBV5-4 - TGTGCCAGCAGCCCCGGCCCACAGGGTTTTAACACTGAAGCTTTCTTT CASSPGPQGFNTEAFF
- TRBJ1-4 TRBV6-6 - TGTGCCAGCAGTTACGCGCGACAGCTACATGAAAAACTGTTTTTT CASSYARQLHEKLFF
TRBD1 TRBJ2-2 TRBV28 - TGTGCCAGCAGAGACAGGGTGAGCGCCGGGGAGCTGTTTTTT CASRDRVSAGELFF
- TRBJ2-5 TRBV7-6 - TGTGCCAGCAGCCCCCGGGTCCAACAAGAGACCCAGTACTTC CASSPRVQQETQYF
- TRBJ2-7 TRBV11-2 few TGTGCCAGCAGCTTAGTAGCTGGGCGGGCCTACGAGCAGTACTTC CASSLVAGRAYEQYF
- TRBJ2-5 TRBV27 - TGTGCCAGCAGCCGATCGCGGGACAGTAACTTCCAAGAGACCCAGTACTTC CASSRSRDSNFQETQYF
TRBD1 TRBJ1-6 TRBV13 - TGTGCCAGCAGATTCAAGGGGGCACATAATTCACCCCTCCACTTT CASRFKGAHNSPLHF
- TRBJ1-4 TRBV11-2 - TGTGCCAGCAGCTTCATGGTGGTGGGCGGGGAAAAACTGTTTTTT CASSFMVVGGEKLFF
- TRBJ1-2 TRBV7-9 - TGTGCCAGCAGCTTGTCTGGCTCTGATGGCTACACCTTC CASSLSGSDGYTF
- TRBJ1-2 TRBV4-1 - TGCGCCAGCAGCCAAGTTCAGAGGGTGGACTATGGCTACACCTTC CASSQVQRVDYGYTF
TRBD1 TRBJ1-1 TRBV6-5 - TGTGCCAGCAGACTAACCGGGACAGGGGACACTGAAGCTTTCTTT CASRLTGTGDTEAFF
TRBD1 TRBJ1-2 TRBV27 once TGTGCCAGCAGTTTAGGACAGGGATCCCACTATGGCTACACCTTC CASSLGQGSHYGYTF
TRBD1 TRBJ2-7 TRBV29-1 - TGCAGCGTTGAACAACCGGGACAGGGTACCTACGAGCAGTACTTC CSVEQPGQGTYEQYF
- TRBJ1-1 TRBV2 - TGTGCCAGCCGGAGGGGCACTGAAGCTTTCTTT CASRRGTEAFF
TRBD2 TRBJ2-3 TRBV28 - TGTGCCAGCAGTTTCTTGACGGGGGGGGGCACAGATACGCAGTATTTT CASSFLTGGGTDTQYF
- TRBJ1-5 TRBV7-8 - TGTGCCAGCAGCCTGACAGGACTCAATCAGCCCCAGCATTTT CASSLTGLNQPQHF
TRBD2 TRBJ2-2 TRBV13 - TGTGCCCGCCGTTGGGCGGGGGGGCGATCCGGGGAGCTGTTTTTT CARRWAGGRSGELFF
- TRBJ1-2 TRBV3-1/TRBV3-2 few TGTGCCAGCAGCCAAGGGGCGGGCTATGGCTACACCTTC CASSQGAGYGYTF
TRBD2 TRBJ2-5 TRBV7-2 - TGTGCCAGCAGCTCGGGACTAGCGGGGGGGGAGACCCAGTACTTC CASSSGLAGGETQYF
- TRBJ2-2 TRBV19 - TGTGCCAGTAGTGCCCACGGGGGATGGACAATCAACACCGGGGAGCTGTTTTTT CASSAHGGWTINTGELFF
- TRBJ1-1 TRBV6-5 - TGTGCCAGCAGCAAGCAGGGGAGAAACACTGAAGCTTTCTTT CASSKQGRNTEAFF
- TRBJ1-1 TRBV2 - TGTGCCCCCAGGCGGGATTTGAACACTGAAGCTTTCTTT CAPRRDLNTEAFF
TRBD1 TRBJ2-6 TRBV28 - TGTGCCAGCGGCGGACAGGGAGGAGATGGGGCCAACGTCCTGACTTTC CASGGQGGDGANVLTF
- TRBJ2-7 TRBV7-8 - TGTGCCAGCAGCTTAAAAATTTCTAAAACCTCCTACGAGCAGTACTTC CASSLKISKTSYEQYF
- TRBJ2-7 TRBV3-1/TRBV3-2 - TGTGCCAGCAGCCGCATACAGGGTTACGAGCAGTACTTC CASSRIQGYEQYF